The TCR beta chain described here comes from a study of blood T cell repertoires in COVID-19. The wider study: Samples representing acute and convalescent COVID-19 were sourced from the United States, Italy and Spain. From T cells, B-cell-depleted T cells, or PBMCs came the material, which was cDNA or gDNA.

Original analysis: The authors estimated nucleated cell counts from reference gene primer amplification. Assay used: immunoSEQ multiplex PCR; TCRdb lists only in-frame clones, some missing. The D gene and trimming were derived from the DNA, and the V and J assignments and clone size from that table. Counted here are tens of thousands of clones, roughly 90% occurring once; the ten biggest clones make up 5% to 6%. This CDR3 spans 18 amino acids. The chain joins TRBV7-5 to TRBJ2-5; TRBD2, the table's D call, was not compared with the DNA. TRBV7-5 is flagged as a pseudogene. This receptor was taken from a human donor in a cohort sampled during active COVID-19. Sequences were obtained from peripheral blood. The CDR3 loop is CVRSLSPRTSGRDETQYF. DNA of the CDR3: TGTGTCAGAAGCCTTAGTCCCAGGACTAGCGGGAGAGACGAGACCCAGTACTTC.